What follows describes a single T cell receptor beta chain. The clone's antigen remains unknown. Per-base qualities were not stored, and no clone one base away is much larger. The record originates from a study of shared clonotypes between healthy human individuals (dated by TCRdb to 2018 to 2021). Broadly, across the study: A couple of women and a few men aged 18 to 49 years were included in the cohort. Per donor, three plates each were used for CD4 naive and CD4 memory, two for CD8 naive, and one for CD8 memory. The study deeply sequenced blood TCR repertoires of 5 or 6 healthy adults to estimate repertoire size and the extent of clonotype sharing between individuals. To increase sequencing depth and limit assay-specific biases, TCR repertoire library preparation and sequencing were carried out by different laboratories using diverse techniques. Each donor's leukapheresis produced roughly between about 0.9 and 9.5 billion PBMCs. Paper-wide results and their limitations: Roughly 5% of naive CD4, roughly 3.6% of naive CD8, approximately 2.2% of memory CD4, and approximately 0.4% of memory CD8 clonotypes were shared across a few donors. Compared with non-shared clonotypes, clonotypes shared by all four sorted-subset donors had higher generation probabilities. Even with the large sequencing depth, rarefaction of the sorted-subset datasets indicated that sequencing was incomplete. Only blood was sampled, and tissue TCR repertoires likely differ from those in blood. The genetic and exposure-history diversity represented was limited by the small number of donors. Estimated clonotype richness was generally larger for naive than for memory subsets. Based on pairwise subsampling, the degree of clonotype sharing among donors was expected to be affected by sequencing depth.

TCR CDR3 regions were amplified from genomic DNA by multiplex PCR using the deep immunoSEQ assay. Extracted genomic DNA from each cell subset was distributed evenly across all wells of several immunoSEQ 96-well plates, and each plate was treated as a replicate. For sorted subsets, each replicate PCR was loaded with 200 ng genomic DNA, equivalent to about 30,000 T cell genomes. Purified libraries were quantified with a Qubit 3.0 fluorometer, sized on a Bioanalyzer 2100, and re-quantified with the KAPA Library Quantification kit. A separate single-read 150-cycle Illumina NextSeq 550 flow cell was used to sequence each immunoSEQ 96-well plate. As for how the authors treated the data: Because the immunoSEQ output included only junctional sequences and no quality scores, the filtering could not be the same as the filtering used for full-length reads. To assign V/J genes and CDR3, sequences were annotated using PyIR, a Python wrapper for IgBLAST v1.9, with IMGT germline references. Reads were removed for weak V/J assignments (E-value above 1e-6), missing CDR3, stop codons, out-of-frame junctions, or ambiguous translated residues. V3J clonotypes were defined as sequences sharing the same inferred V gene, J gene, and CDR3 amino acid sequence. The percentage overlap between two repertoires was calculated by dividing the number of shared unique clonotypes by the size of the smaller repertoire. Three approaches were used to assess repertoire richness: RTK rarefaction, the Chao1 estimator, and Recon v2.1 estimates of unobserved clonotypes. OLGA was used to compute generation probabilities for all TCRbeta clonotypes that the gDNA method yielded from a few donors. Drawn from immuneACCESS, this table holds only the in-frame rearrangements with V and J called that TCRdb kept. Clones are partly lost; checked studies trace under half to an unresolved V gene and leave the rest unexplained. Clone size and the V and J calls come from that table; the DNA yielded D and trimming. Across this sample there are over a million clones, with roughly 74% seen only once. Around 0.6% of the sample is taken by the ten largest.

Reading from cysteine to phenylalanine, the CDR3 counts 19 amino acids. The read is trimmed to its CDR3 DNA, 57 bases read in frame from base 1. Based on the germline V gene (reference sequence), the CDR1 and CDR2 sequences are SGHNT and YYREEE. The germline V and J ends show losses of 6 bases and 1 base respectively, and no gene match explains 12 bases of the junction. Healthy HIV-negative adults with no recently reported acute infections or vaccinations were included as donors. Only Caucasian adults living in Nashville, Tennessee, USA were represented among the donors. CD4+ T cells were enriched by magnetic negative selection; naive cells were then positively selected on CD45RA, and the negative fraction formed the memory subset. After blood collection by leukapheresis, PBMCs were isolated using Ficoll-Histopaque density gradient centrifugation and then cryopreserved in the vapor phase of liquid nitrogen. Purity and quantity of every magnetically sorted T cell population were checked by analytical flow cytometry. From each sorted fraction, genomic DNA was isolated and quantified by UV absorbance on a Nanodrop 2000c.

What was sequenced was memory CD4+ T cells from PBMCs. The label giving this sample's cell subset or site can be read as: CD45RA-negative fraction. The sequence was collected from a man between 18 and 35 years old in good health. Some clones in this sample may be carry-over from other donors' samples. The sequence is built from TRBV5-4 and TRBJ2-5, with 16 bases matching TRBD2. The sequenced DNA: TGTGCCAGCACCTTCAGGGCCGGGACTAGCGGGAGGGCCCAAGAGACCCAGTACTTC. Translated, it gives CASTFRAGTSGRAQETQYF.